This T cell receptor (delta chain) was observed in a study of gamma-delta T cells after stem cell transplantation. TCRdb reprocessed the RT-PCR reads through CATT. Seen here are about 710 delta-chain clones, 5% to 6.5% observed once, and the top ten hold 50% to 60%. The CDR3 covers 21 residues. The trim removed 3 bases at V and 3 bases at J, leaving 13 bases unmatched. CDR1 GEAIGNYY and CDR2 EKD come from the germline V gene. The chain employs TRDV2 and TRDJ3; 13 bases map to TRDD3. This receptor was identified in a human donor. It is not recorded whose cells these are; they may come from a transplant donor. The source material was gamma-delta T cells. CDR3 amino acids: CACDSVLGDTRPGWDTRQMFF. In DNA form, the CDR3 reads TGTGCCTGTGACTCTGTACTGGGGGATACGCGGCCGGGCTGGGACACCCGACAGATGTTTTTC.